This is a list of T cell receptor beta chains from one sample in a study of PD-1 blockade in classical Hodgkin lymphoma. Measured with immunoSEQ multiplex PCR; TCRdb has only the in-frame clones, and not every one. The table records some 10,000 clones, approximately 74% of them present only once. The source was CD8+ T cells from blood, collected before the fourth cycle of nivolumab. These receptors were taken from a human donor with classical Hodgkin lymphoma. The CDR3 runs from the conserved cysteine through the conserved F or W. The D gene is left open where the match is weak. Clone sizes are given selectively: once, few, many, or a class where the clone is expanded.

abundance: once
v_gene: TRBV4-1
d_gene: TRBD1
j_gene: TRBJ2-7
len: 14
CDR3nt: TGCGCCAGCAGCTTGGGACAGGCTACCTACGAGCAGTACTTC
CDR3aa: CASSLGQATYEQYF

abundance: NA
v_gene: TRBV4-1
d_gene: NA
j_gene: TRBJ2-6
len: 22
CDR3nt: TGCGCCAGCAGCCAAGACCCTCACAGGGAAGGGGTAAGGGTCTCTGGGGCCAACGTCCTGACTTTC
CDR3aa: CASSQDPHREGVRVSGANVLTF

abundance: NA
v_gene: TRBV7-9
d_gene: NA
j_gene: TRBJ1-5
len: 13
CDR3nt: TGTGCCAGCAGCTTAAATAAAGATCAGCCCCAGCATTTT
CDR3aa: CASSLNKDQPQHF

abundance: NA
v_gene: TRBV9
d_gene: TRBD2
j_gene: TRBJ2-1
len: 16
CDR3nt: TGTGCCAGCAGCGTAGGTAGTAGCGGGATATACAATGAGCAGTTCTTC
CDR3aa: CASSVGSSGIYNEQFF

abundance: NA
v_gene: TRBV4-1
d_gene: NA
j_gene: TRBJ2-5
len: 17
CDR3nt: TGCGCCAGCAGCCAAGTAGGGTGGGACTCAACTGAGGAGACCCAGTACTTC
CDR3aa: CASSQVGWDSTEETQYF

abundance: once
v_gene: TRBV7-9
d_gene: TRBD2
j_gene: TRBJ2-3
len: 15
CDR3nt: TGTGCCAGCAGCCCCGGACTAGCGCCCACAGATACGCAGTATTTT
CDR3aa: CASSPGLAPTDTQYF

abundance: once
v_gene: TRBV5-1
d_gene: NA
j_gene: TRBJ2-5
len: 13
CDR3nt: TGCGCCAGCAGGGAGTCAAGCCAAGAGACCCAGTACTTC
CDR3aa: CASRESSQETQYF

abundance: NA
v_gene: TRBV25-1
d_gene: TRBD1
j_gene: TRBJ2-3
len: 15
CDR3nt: TGTGCCAGCAGTCACCGGGACAGGGCTGGAGATACGCAGTATTTT
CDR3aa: CASSHRDRAGDTQYF

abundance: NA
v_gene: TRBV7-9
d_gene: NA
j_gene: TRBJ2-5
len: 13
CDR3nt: TGTGCCAGCAGCTTAGATCCGCTAGAGACCCAGTACTTC
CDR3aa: CASSLDPLETQYF

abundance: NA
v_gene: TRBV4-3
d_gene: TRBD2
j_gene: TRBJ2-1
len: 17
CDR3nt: TGCGCCAGCAGCCAAGAAGGTTCTAGCGGCCATTACAATGAGCAGTTCTTC
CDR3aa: CASSQEGSSGHYNEQFF

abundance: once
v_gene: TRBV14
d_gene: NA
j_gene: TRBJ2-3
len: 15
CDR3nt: TGTGCCAGCAGCCAGGGGGCGGCAGGGGAATCGACGCAGTATTTT
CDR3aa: CASSQGAAGESTQYF

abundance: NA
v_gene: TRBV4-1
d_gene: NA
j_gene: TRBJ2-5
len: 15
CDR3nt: TGCGCCAGCAGCCAAGTGGTGACTTGGGAAGAGACCCAGTACTTC
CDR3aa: CASSQVVTWEETQYF

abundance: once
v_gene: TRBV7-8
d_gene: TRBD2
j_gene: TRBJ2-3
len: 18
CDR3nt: TGTGCCAGCAGCTCCGGACTAGCGGGAGTGATTTTCACAGATACGCAGTATTTT
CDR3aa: CASSSGLAGVIFTDTQYF

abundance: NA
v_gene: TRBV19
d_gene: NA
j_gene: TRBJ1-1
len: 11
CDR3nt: TGTGCCAGTATTAGGGGCACTGAAGCTTTCTTT
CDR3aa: CASIRGTEAFF

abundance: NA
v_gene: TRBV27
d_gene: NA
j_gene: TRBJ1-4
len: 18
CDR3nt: TGTGCCAGCAGTAATACACAGCCTCATAGGGCCTGGGATGAAAAACTGTTTTTT
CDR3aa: CASSNTQPHRAWDEKLFF

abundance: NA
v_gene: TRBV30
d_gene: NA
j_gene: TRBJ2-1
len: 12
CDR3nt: TGTGCCTGGGAGGACCCCATCAATGAGCAGTTCTTC
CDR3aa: CAWEDPINEQFF

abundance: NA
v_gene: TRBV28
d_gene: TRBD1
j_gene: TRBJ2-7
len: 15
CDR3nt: TGTGCCAGCAGTTCAACCGGGACAGGGAGCTCGGAGCAGTACTTC
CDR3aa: CASSSTGTGSSEQYF

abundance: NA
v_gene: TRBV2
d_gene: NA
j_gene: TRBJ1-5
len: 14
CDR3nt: TGTGCCAGCAGTGAAGCGGGATACAATCAGCCCCAGCATTTT
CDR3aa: CASSEAGYNQPQHF

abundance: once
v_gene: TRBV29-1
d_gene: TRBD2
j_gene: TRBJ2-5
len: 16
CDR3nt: TGCAGCGTTGAGTTGGGACTAGCGGGAGGGCAAGAGACCCAGTACTTC
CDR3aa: CSVELGLAGGQETQYF

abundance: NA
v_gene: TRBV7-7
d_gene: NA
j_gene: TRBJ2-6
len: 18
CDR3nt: TGTGCCAGCAGCAATCTAACTAAGCCACAAAGTCGGGCCAACGTCCTGACTTTC
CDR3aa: CASSNLTKPQSRANVLTF

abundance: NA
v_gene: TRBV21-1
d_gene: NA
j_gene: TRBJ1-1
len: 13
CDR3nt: TGTGCCAGCAGGGGGGGGCGAAACACTGAAGCTTTCTTT
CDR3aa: CASRGGRNTEAFF

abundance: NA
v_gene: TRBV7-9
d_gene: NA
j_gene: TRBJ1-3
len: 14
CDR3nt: TGTGCCAGCAGCTTAAGCAGCTCTGGAAACACCATATATTTT
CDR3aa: CASSLSSSGNTIYF

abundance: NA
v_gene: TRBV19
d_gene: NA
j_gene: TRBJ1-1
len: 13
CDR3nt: TGTGCCAGTAGTTGGGGGGGCACGAGTGAAGCTTTCTTT
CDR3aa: CASSWGGTSEAFF

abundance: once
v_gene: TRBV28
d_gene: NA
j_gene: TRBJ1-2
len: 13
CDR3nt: TGTGCCAGCCTTCCCGGCGAGGGGTATGGCTACACCTTC
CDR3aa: CASLPGEGYGYTF

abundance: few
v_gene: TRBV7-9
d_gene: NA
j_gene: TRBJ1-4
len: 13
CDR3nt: TGTGCCAGCAGTGGGCAGTACAATGAAAAACTGTTTTTT
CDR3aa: CASSGQYNEKLFF

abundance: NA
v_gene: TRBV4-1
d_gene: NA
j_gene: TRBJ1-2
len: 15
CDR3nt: TGCGCCAGCAGCCAACCACAGGATGGGGGCCCTGGCTACACCTTC
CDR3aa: CASSQPQDGGPGYTF

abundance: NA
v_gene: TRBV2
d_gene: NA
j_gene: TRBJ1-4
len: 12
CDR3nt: TGTGCCAGCAGTGAATGGGATGAAAAACTGTTTTTT
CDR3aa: CASSEWDEKLFF

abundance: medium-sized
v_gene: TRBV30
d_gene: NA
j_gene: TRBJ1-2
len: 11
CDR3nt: TGTGCCTGGAGTGTAGACTATGGCTACACCTTC
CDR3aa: CAWSVDYGYTF

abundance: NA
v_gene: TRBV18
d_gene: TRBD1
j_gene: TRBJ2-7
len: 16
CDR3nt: TGTGCCAGCTCACCATACGGGACAGTTTTTCCCTACGAGCAGTACTTC
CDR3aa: CASSPYGTVFPYEQYF

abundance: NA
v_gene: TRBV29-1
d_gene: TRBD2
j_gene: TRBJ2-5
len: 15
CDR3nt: TGCAGCGTTGGGGTAGCGGGAGCGTACCAAGAGACCCAGTACTTC
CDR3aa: CSVGVAGAYQETQYF

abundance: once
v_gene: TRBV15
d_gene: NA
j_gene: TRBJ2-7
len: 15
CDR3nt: TGTGCCACCAGCAGGGCCCCGGGGCCAGGCTACGAGCAGTACTTC
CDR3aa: CATSRAPGPGYEQYF

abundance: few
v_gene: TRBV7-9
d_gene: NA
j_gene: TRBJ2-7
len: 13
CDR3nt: TGTGCCAGCAGAGAGGGGTCCTCCTACGAGCAGTACTTC
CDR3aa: CASREGSSYEQYF

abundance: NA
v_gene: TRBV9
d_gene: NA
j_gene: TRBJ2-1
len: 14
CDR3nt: TGTGCCAGCAGCGTAGACAGCTCCTACAATGAGCAGTTCTTC
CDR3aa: CASSVDSSYNEQFF

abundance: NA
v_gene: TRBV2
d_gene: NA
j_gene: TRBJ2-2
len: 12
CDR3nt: TGTGCCAGCAGGGAGTGGGTTTGGGAGCTGTTTTTT
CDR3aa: CASREWVWELFF

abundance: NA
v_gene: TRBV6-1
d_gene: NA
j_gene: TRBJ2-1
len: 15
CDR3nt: TGTGCCAGCAGTGAAGGGGACCAGCGTTACAATGAGCAGTTCTTC
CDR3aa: CASSEGDQRYNEQFF

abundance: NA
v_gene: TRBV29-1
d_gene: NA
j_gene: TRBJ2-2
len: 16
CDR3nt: TGCAGCGTCCTCTCCGGGGTGCCTACGAACACCGGGGAGCTGTTTTTT
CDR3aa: CSVLSGVPTNTGELFF

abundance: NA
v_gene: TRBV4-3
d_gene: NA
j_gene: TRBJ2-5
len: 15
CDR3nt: TGCGCCAGCAGCCAGGTGGCCCAACGGGAAGAGACCCAGTACTTC
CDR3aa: CASSQVAQREETQYF

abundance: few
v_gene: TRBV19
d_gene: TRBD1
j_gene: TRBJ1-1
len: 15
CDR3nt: TGTGCCAGTAGTATAGAGCGCAGGGGGCCCGCTGAAGCTTTCTTT
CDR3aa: CASSIERRGPAEAFF

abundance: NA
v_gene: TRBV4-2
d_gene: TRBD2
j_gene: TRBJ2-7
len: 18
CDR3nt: TGTGCCAGCAGCCAAGGAACTAGCGGGGGGTCCCTCGGGCAGGAGCAGTACTTC
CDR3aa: CASSQGTSGGSLGQEQYF